The 18 T cell receptor beta chains reported below all come from one sample, sequenced in a study of blood T cell repertoires in COVID-19. The repertoire was sequenced with immunoSEQ multiplex PCR; TCRdb's copy has only in-frame clones and lacks some. Of over 50,000 clones in the sample, 80% to 90% were seen once. Sequencing was done on a sample of peripheral blood. The receptor set was obtained from a human donor in a cohort sampled during active COVID-19.

The chain couples TRBV2 to TRBJ1-1; D not certain. V lost 2 bases and J lost 3, with 10 bases in between. The CDR3 spans 14 residues. The germline gives CDR1 SNHLY, CDR2 FYNNEI. DNA for the CDR3: TGTGCCAGCAGTGAAATCCGAGTGTACACTGAAGCTTTCTTT. This translates into CASSEIRVYTEAFF.

The rearrangement uses TRBV6-6 and TRBJ1-2, with 7 positions matching TRBD1. With V trimmed by 5 bases and J by 7 bases, 10 bases remained unmatched. This CDR3 region has 14 residues. Germline V lookup: CDR1 MNHNY, CDR2 SVGAGI (reference sequence). CDR3 sequence (DNA): TGTGCCAGCAGTGCCGCGAGGGGGCCTGGTGGCTACACCTTC. Translation: CASSAARGPGGYTF.

The chain carries TRBV6-1 and TRBJ1-2; D not resolved. The V and J ends lost 1 base and 7 bases respectively, with 4 bases between them. Germline V gene data show CDR1 as MNHNS and CDR2 as SASEGT. The CDR3 is 11 amino acids. CDR3 DNA sequence: TGTGCCAGCAGTGAAGATCTTGGCTACACCTTC. It codes for CASSEDLGYTF.

This chain uses TRBV5-1 with TRBJ2-1; TRBD1 agrees at 11 bases. Germline V CDR1 and CDR2: SGHRS, YFSETQ. The V segment lost 1 base and the J segment 7 bases; nucleotides outside the gene matches: 4. This CDR3 is 15 amino acids long. The DNA of the CDR3 is TGCGCCAGCAGCTTGAGGACAGGGGGCGGGAATGAGCAGTTCTTC. Protein sequence: CASSLRTGGGNEQFF.

The chain uses TRBV5-1 and TRBJ2-7; 8 nucleotides line up with TRBD1. Germline trimming cut 4 bases from V and 2 bases from J; bases unmatched to any gene: 5. From germline, CDR1 is SGHRS and CDR2 YFSETQ. CDR3 length: 14 residues. Here the CDR3 reads CASSLDRVAYEQYF. CDR3 DNA sequence: TGCGCCAGCAGCCTGGACAGGGTGGCCTACGAGCAGTACTTC.

The chain links TRBV28 to TRBJ2-7; 7 bases line up with TRBD1. Trimming cost V 7 bases and J 0 bases; bases outside gene matches: 12. CDR3 size: 16 residues. From germline, CDR1 is MDHEN and CDR2 SYDVKM. CDR3 sequence reads: CASTPQEGGFSYEQYF. In DNA form, the CDR3 reads TGTGCCAGCACCCCCCAGGAAGGGGGCTTCTCCTACGAGCAGTACTTC.

V is TRBV28 and J is TRBJ2-7; unclear D gene. Germline V gene data show CDR1 as MDHEN and CDR2 as SYDVKM. V was cut by 3 bases and J by 5 bases, with 41 bases left in between. CDR3 size: 23 residues. The CDR3 sequence is CASSFSLSLSIQRRPRGGDEQYF. CDR3 nucleotides: TGTGCCAGCAGTTTTTCCTTATCCCTGTCTATCCAGAGACGCCCCAGAGGTGGAGACGAGCAGTACTTC.

This chain links TRBV5-6 with TRBJ2-7, with TRBD2 identical over 13 bases. Per germline, CDR1 SGHDT and CDR2 YYEEEE. CDR3 length: 15 residues. Trimming at V came to 2 bases and at J to 5 bases, leaving 4 bases not matched to a gene. This CDR3 is CASSFGLAGVHEQYF. For the CDR3, the DNA is TGTGCCAGCAGCTTTGGACTAGCGGGAGTACACGAGCAGTACTTC.

The chain employs TRBV6-6 and TRBJ2-2; no firm D call. V lost 0 bases and J lost 4, with 9 bases in between. The CDR3 consists of 15 residues. The germline CDR1 and CDR2 sequences are MNHNY and SVGAGI (reference sequence). The CDR3 is CASSYSAGTTGELFF. CDR3 nucleotides: TGTGCCAGCAGTTACTCGGCAGGAACCACCGGGGAGCTGTTTTTT.

This clone was counted between two and nine times. The genes are TRBV25-1 and TRBJ2-7, with 7 positions matching TRBD2. From germline, CDR1 is MGHDK and CDR2 SYGVNS. The trim removed 7 bases at V and 5 bases at J, leaving 11 bases unmatched. The CDR3 length is 14 residues. The CDR3 region is CASTQRAGGDEQYF. CDR3 coding DNA: TGTGCCAGCACCCAGCGGGCTGGGGGGGACGAGCAGTACTTC.

V and J are TRBV9 and TRBJ2-7; TRBD2 might be the D (5 bases). Deletions cut 0 bases from V and 0 bases from J, with 7 bases between. The CDR3 has 14 residues. Germline CDR1 and CDR2: SGDLS and YYNGEE. The CDR3 region is CASSVEAGSYEQYF. CDR3 DNA: TGTGCCAGCAGCGTAGAGGCGGGCTCCTACGAGCAGTACTTC.

The chain is built from TRBV27 and TRBJ1-2; D is perhaps TRBD1 (5 bases). Per germline, CDR1 MNHEY and CDR2 SMNVEV (reference sequence). The length of the CDR3 is 14 residues. Deletions cut 2 bases from V and 4 bases from J, with 11 bases between. The CDR3, as DNA: TGTGCCAGCAGTTTAGACGGACACCTCTATGGCTACACCTTC. Protein: CASSLDGHLYGYTF.

V is TRBV7-3 and J is TRBJ2-3; D remains unclear. CDR3 length: 14 amino acids. Trimming pared 5 bases from V and 0 bases from J, leaving 9 bases between. Germline V gives CDR1 SGHTA, CDR2 FQGTGA. In DNA, the CDR3 is TGTGCCAGCAGCCCGGCTAGTAGCACAGATACGCAGTATTTT. It translates to CASSPASSTDTQYF.

The chain links TRBV7-2 to TRBJ2-3, with TRBD2 identical over 13 bases. Germline V lookup: CDR1 SGHTA, CDR2 FQGNSA. V lost 5 bases and J lost 4; bases outside the gene matches: 9. The CDR3 sequence is 17 residues long. CDR3 amino acids: CASSPPLGLAGSDTQYF. The DNA of the CDR3 is TGTGCCAGCAGCCCCCCCTTGGGACTAGCGGGATCAGATACGCAGTATTTT.

The rearrangement uses TRBV11-3 and TRBJ2-5; TRBD2 agrees at 10 bases. This CDR3 comprises 16 residues. In germline, CDR1 is SGHNT, CDR2 YENEEA. J lost 5 bases, V lost 1 base, and 7 bases had no gene match. This CDR3 reads CASSLGASGGWETQYF. DNA of the CDR3: TGTGCCAGCAGCTTAGGGGCTAGCGGGGGATGGGAGACCCAGTACTTC.

This chain joins TRBV5-6 and TRBJ2-5; 9 nucleotides line up with TRBD2. CDR1 is SGHDT, CDR2 YYEEEE, per germline. After removal of 7 bases from V and 5 bases from J, the junction contained 6 bases not matched to a gene. The CDR3 sequence is 13 residues long. The CDR3 reads CASSKREAETQYF. Written as DNA, the CDR3 is TGTGCCAGCTCAAAGCGGGAGGCCGAGACCCAGTACTTC. Variable domain in full (rest from reference TRBV5-6 and TRBJ2-5): DAGVTQSPTHLIKTRGQQVTLRCSPKSGHDTVSWYQQALGQGPQFIFQYYEEEERQRGNFPDRFSGHQFPNYSSELNVNALLLGDSALYLCASSKREAETQYFGPGTRLLVL.

V gene TRBV28 combines with J gene TRBJ2-3; D may be TRBD2 (7 bases). Trimming stripped 2 bases from V and 8 bases from J, with 17 bases between. CDR1 and CDR2 (germline): MDHEN, SYDVKM. CDR3 length: 15 amino acids. CDR3 residues: CASSLTGGLGGTQYF. In DNA, the CDR3 is TGTGCCAGCAGTTTAACGGGGGGCTTAGGTGGTACGCAGTATTTT.

The chain combines TRBV28 with TRBJ2-1, with 12 bases aligning to TRBD2. The ends lost 5 bases at V and 2 bases at J; junction bases unmatched: 16. This CDR3 is built from 20 residues. Germline V gene lookup returns CDR1 MDHEN and CDR2 SYDVKM. CDR3 nucleotide sequence: TGTGCCAGCAGTCGTCCTCCGCGGACTAGCGGGAAGCGGCCCTACAATGAGCAGTTCTTC. Protein sequence: CASSRPPRTSGKRPYNEQFF.